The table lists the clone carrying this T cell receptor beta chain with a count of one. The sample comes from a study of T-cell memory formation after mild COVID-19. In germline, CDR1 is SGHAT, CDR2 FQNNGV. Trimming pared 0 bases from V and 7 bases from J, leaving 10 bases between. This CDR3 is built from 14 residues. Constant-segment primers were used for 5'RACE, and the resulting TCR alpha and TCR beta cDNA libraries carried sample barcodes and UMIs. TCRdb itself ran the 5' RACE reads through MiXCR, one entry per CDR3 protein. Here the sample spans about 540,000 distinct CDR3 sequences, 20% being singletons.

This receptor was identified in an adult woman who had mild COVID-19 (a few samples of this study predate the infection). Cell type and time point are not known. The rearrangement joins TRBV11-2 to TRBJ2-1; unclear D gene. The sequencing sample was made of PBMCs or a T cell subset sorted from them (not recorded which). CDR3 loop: CASSLDGPSNEQFF. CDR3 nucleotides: TGTGCCAGCAGCTTAGATGGACCCTCTAATGAGCAGTTCTTC. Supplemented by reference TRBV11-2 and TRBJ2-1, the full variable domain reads EAGVAQSPRYKIIEKRQSVAFWCNPISGHATLYWYQQILGQGPKLLIQFQNNGVVDDSQLPKDRFSAERLKGVDSTLKIQPAKLEDSAVYLCASSLDGPSNEQFFGPGTRLTVL.